This T cell receptor beta chain was identified during a study of cytomegalovirus exposure and HLA in healthy donors. Trimming took off 1 base at V and 0 bases at J, with 10 bases between the two ends. CDR3 length: 15 amino acids. The germline V gene encodes CDR1 SGHTA and CDR2 FQGNSA. In the PCR, 60 Vbeta and 13 Jbeta primers were used. Sequencing was performed with immunoSEQ multiplex PCR; in TCRdb, only in-frame clones are kept and a portion is missing. The profile shows about 120,000 clones, around 80% of them singletons. The receptor comes from a female donor in good health and CMV-seronegative. Sequencing was done on a sample of PBMCs. The gene calls are TRBV7-2 and TRBJ2-7; D is ambiguous. DNA for the CDR3: TGTGCCAGCAGCTTAGTTTCTCAGAACTCCTACGAGCAGTACTTC. It codes for CASSLVSQNSYEQYF.